The 4 T cell receptor beta chains listed next were all sequenced from one sample in a study of Tregs in tolerant kidney transplant recipients. Mixed chimerism was transient after nonmyeloablative marrow transplants from related graft donors. TCRdb keeps only in-frame clones here, not all; method: immunoSEQ multiplex PCR. Its table lists some 30,000 clones. Here the sequenced sample was CD4+ T cells from blood (PBMCs), taken 24 months after the transplant. These receptors originate from a human patient who received a combined kidney and bone marrow transplant. Some T cells may have originated in the graft donor.

In regard to this clone: The read ends 3 residues before the CDR3 terminus; that terminus is restored from the germline J gene. The J gene is TRBJ2-5, the V gene TRBV7-9; TRBD1 might be the D (6 bases). With 4 bases removed from V and 3 bases from J, the gap between germline ends came to 15 bases. The germline V gene has CDR1 SEHNR and CDR2 FQNEAQ (reference sequence). The CDR3 runs to 15 residues. CDR3 sequence: CASSSIKGVEETQYF. CDR3 bases read: TGTGCCAGCAGCTCGATCAAGGGGGTAGAAGAGACC.

To note about this clone: The DNA ends 3 residues before the CDR3 does, and the rest of the CDR3 is filled in from the germline J gene. The J gene is TRBJ1-6, the V gene TRBV6-1, with TRBD1 matching 9 bases. The V gene end was trimmed by 1 base and the J gene end by 10 bases; junction bases not matched to a gene: 8. The CDR3 runs to 16 residues. Germline CDR1 MNHNS, CDR2 SASEGT. The CDR3 bases that were read are TGTGCCAGCAGTGAAGGGGGGGGACAGGGAGGGTCACCC. This sequence encodes CASSEGGGQGGSP. The full CDR3 protein reads CASSEGGGQGGSPLHF.

As concerns this clone: The read terminates 3 residues before the CDR3 end, so the remaining end is supplied by the germline J gene. This chain links TRBV20-1 with TRBJ2-7; D remains ambiguous. Trimming removed 2 bases from V and 5 bases from J, with 10 bases in between. From germline, CDR1 is DFQATT and CDR2 SNEGSKA (reference sequence). The CDR3 is 12 amino acids. The CDR3 here is CSARLVSDEQYF. Incomplete CDR3 DNA: TGCAGTGCTAGACTAGTGAGCGACGAG.

On this clone itself: The read ends 3 residues early relative to the CDR3; the germline J gene fills the gap. The chain has TRBV20-1 and TRBJ2-1; 12 bases align to TRBD2. In germline, CDR1 is DFQATT, CDR2 SNEGSKA (reference sequence). The CDR3 spans 17 residues. Trimming cost V 5 bases and J 6 bases; bases outside gene matches: 14. CDR3 bases read: TGCAGTGCTTGGGCAGGGCCAACTAGCGGGAGGCCCAATGAG. Translating gives CSAWAGPTSGRPNE. The full-length CDR3 reads as CSAWAGPTSGRPNEQFF.